The clone carrying this T cell receptor (beta chain) was counted a few times. As yet, its antigen is unknown. These data belong to a study of T cells in Graves' hyperthyroidism and ophthalmopathy. V lost 0 bases, J lost 3 bases, and 24 bases lay in between. The CDR3 is 19 amino acids. Germline assignment: CDR1 SGHNT and CDR2 YENEEA. Absence of ophthalmopathy progression within 18 months defined stable Graves' hyperthyroidism. Any patient presenting with uncontrolled infection, other autoimmune disease, pregnancy or lactation was left out. On the basis of clinical symptoms, serum thyroxine and TRAb, thyroid ultrasound and orbital computed tomography, diagnoses were made. Authors of the study amplified TCR beta CDR3 regions from RNA transcripts. First-round RT-PCR with HTBI primers amplified the TCR CDR3 region. TCRdb used MiXCR to reprocess the multiplex PCR reads, holding one entry per CDR3 protein. Of 500,000 to 700,000 distinct CDR3 sequences detected, around 17% appear once; the ten largest clones hold 15% to 20%.

Findings and limits, study-wide: Most thyroid clonotypes expanded above 0.001 appeared in blood too.

V gene TRBV11-3 combines with J gene TRBJ2-7; perhaps D is TRBD1 or TRBD2 (6 bases each). The source of this sequence is a woman aged 18-29 years with Graves' hyperthyroidism. Sequencing was carried out using blood. The CDR3 DNA sequence: TGTGCCAGCAGCTTAGAACGGGGGCCGGGAAGCCCCCCTTTCTACGAGCAGTACTTC. This gives the protein CASSLERGPGSPPFYEQYF.